This TCR beta chain derives from a study of cytomegalovirus exposure and HLA in healthy donors. On the study more broadly: From around 180 million T cells, an earlier analysis saw 117 million unique TCR beta sequences. Findings of the study overall: In a later analysis, across HLA loci, associated TCR counts were highest for DRB1, lowest for HLA-C. A later analysis linked a missense DCLRE1C variant to TCR beta V- and J-gene trimming.

The germline V gene encodes CDR1 KGHSY and CDR2 FQNENV. The CDR3 contains 14 residues. Trimming shortened V by 4 bases and J by 8 bases, and 17 bases separated the two germline ends. About this clone: The antigen remains undetermined.

Likely unrecorded immune exposures existed in these nominally healthy donors. Amplification used 60 Vbeta primers and 13 Jbeta primers. The assay was immunoSEQ multiplex PCR, and TCRdb's table has in-frame clones only and misses some. The repertoire includes roughly 120,000 clones, less than 90% of them detected once, and under 0.3% sits in the top ten. This sequence originates from a man over 45 in good health and CMV-seronegative. The source material was PBMCs. The rearrangement links TRBV16 to TRBJ1-2, with D unresolved. The CDR3 sequence: CASSPHRPGEGYTF. For the CDR3, the DNA is TGTGCCAGCAGCCCCCACCGGCCCGGGGAGGGCTACACCTTC.